The source of this TCR beta chain is a study of T-cell reconstitution after alpha-beta-depleted transplantation in children. This clonotype has a count of ten or more. Construction of the TCRbeta library involved unique molecular identifiers. MiXCR, applied by TCRdb to the PCR reads, yields one record per CDR3 protein. The sample has 350,000 to 500,000 distinct CDR3 sequences; 43% are singletons. V was pared by 0 bases and J by 1 base, with 7 bases between. Per germline, CDR1 SGHTA and CDR2 FQGNSA. The CDR3 consists of 15 residues. The V call is TRBV7-2, the J call TRBJ1-3; D unresolved. Material: PBMCs, obtained before TCRalphabeta/CD19-depleted stem cell transplant. The sequence was collected from a girl aged 2-10 years with aplastic anemia, due to receive a stem cell transplant. In DNA, the CDR3 is TGTGCCAGCAGCTTAGCGATGGGATCTGGAAACACCATATATTTT. Protein product: CASSLAMGSGNTIYF. The full variable domain, completed using reference TRBV7-2 and TRBJ1-3, is GAGVSQSPSNKVTEKGKDVELRCDPISGHTALYWYRQSLGQGLEFLIYFQGNSAPDKSGLPSDRFSAERTGGSVSTLTIQRTQQEDSAVYLCASSLAMGSGNTIYFGEGSWLTVV.